This is a list of T cell receptor beta chains from one sample in a study of shared clonotypes between healthy human individuals. Clones were read by immunoSEQ multiplex PCR, and TCRdb kept only the in-frame ones, dropping some. The sample yields around 2,000,000 clones, approximately 94% seen once. The sequenced sample consisted of naive CD8+ T cells from PBMCs. All receptors derive from a man younger than 35 in good health. Some clones in this sample may be carry-over from other donors' samples. CDR3s include the opening cysteine and the closing phenylalanine or tryptophan. D genes are given only for firm matches. Clone size is shown for a subset of rows, as once, few, many or a class of expanded clone.

D: NA; size: NA; J: TRBJ2-7; V: TRBV7-9; DNA: TGTGCCAGCAGCCCATTGACTCGCCAGAGTCCCTACGAGCAGTACTTC; CDR3: CASSPLTRQSPYEQYF
D: NA; size: NA; J: TRBJ2-7; V: TRBV4-3; DNA: TGCGCCAGCAGCCAAGACAGGGGCCACGAGCAGTACTTC; CDR3: CASSQDRGHEQYF
D: NA; size: NA; J: TRBJ1-5; V: TRBV5-1; DNA: TGCGCCAGCAGCTTGGCGGATCTGAACTATAATCAGCCCCAGCATTTT; CDR3: CASSLADLNYNQPQHF
D: TRBD1; size: NA; J: TRBJ1-3; V: TRBV9; DNA: TGTGCCAGCAGCGAGATGACAGGGAGTGGAAACACCATATATTTT; CDR3: CASSEMTGSGNTIYF
D: NA; size: NA; J: TRBJ2-3; V: TRBV21-1; DNA: TGTGCCAGCAGCCATTCCTGTGAGGTAGTAGCGGGAGCTGATACGCAGTATTTT; CDR3: CASSHSCEVVAGADTQYF
D: TRBD1; size: NA; J: TRBJ2-7; V: TRBV13; DNA: TGTGCCAGCAGCAGCCGGGACAGGGATTCGGGAGAGCAGTACTTC; CDR3: CASSSRDRDSGEQYF
D: NA; size: NA; J: TRBJ2-1; V: TRBV27; DNA: TGTGCCAGCAAAGATCTCGGTAAAAGGGAGTTCTTC; CDR3: CASKDLGKREFF
D: TRBD1; size: NA; J: TRBJ2-7; V: TRBV4-1; DNA: TGCGCCAGCAGCCAAGTGGAGACAGGGGCCGAGCAGTACTTC; CDR3: CASSQVETGAEQYF
D: NA; size: NA; J: TRBJ2-3; V: TRBV9; DNA: TGTGCCAGCAGCGCCCTCCCCACAGGGCACATCACAGATACGCAGTATTTT; CDR3: CASSALPTGHITDTQYF
D: NA; size: NA; J: TRBJ2-7; V: TRBV27; DNA: TGTGCCAGCAGTTTTGGGCGGGGAACCTACGAGCAGTACTTC; CDR3: CASSFGRGTYEQYF
D: NA; size: NA; J: TRBJ2-1; V: TRBV21-1; DNA: TGTGCCAGCAGCAACCATACTAGCAGTCCCTACAATGAGCAGTTCTTC; CDR3: CASSNHTSSPYNEQFF
D: NA; size: once; J: TRBJ1-1; V: TRBV5-4; DNA: TGTGCCAGCAGCTTCGGGACGGGGGACACTGAAGCTTTCTTT; CDR3: CASSFGTGDTEAFF
D: TRBD1; size: NA; J: TRBJ1-4; V: TRBV7-9; DNA: TGTGCCAGCAGCTTATTCCGGGACAGGGGTGAAAAACTGTTTTTT; CDR3: CASSLFRDRGEKLFF
D: NA; size: NA; J: TRBJ2-2; V: TRBV7-2; DNA: TGTGCCAGCAGCCTAGGGGCCTTTTCCGGGGAGCTGTTTTTT; CDR3: CASSLGAFSGELFF
D: NA; size: NA; J: TRBJ2-4; V: TRBV19; DNA: TGTGCCAGTAGCGGTGGCGTTCAGTACTTC; CDR3: CASSGGVQYF
D: TRBD2; size: NA; J: TRBJ2-1; V: TRBV9; DNA: TGTGCCAGCAGCGTAGGATTCGGCGGGAGGGCCTACAATGAGCAGTTCTTC; CDR3: CASSVGFGGRAYNEQFF
D: TRBD2; size: NA; J: TRBJ2-1; V: TRBV28; DNA: TGTGCCAGCAGTTTACTAGCGGGATGGGGCGGCAATGAGCAGTTCTTC; CDR3: CASSLLAGWGGNEQFF
D: NA; size: NA; J: TRBJ2-1; V: TRBV29-1; DNA: TGCAGCGCCTCCTTAAATGAGCAGTTCTTC; CDR3: CSASLNEQFF
D: NA; size: NA; J: TRBJ1-5; V: TRBV21-1; DNA: TGTGCCAGCGGTACTGCAGGGGGAGGACGCAATCAGCCCCAGCATTTT; CDR3: CASGTAGGGRNQPQHF
D: NA; size: NA; J: TRBJ1-1; V: TRBV6-1; DNA: TGTGCCAGCAGTGAAGAAATGGTCTGGAACACTGAAGCTTTCTTT; CDR3: CASSEEMVWNTEAFF
D: NA; size: NA; J: TRBJ2-7; V: TRBV7-9; DNA: TGTGCCAGCAGCCCACCGTCACAGGGAAGCTACGAGCAGTACTTC; CDR3: CASSPPSQGSYEQYF
D: TRBD2; size: NA; J: TRBJ2-3; V: TRBV2; DNA: TGTGCCAGCAGTGCCGGAACGGGAGGCCCCACAGATACGCAGTATTTT; CDR3: CASSAGTGGPTDTQYF
D: NA; size: NA; J: TRBJ2-5; V: TRBV7-9; DNA: TGTGCCAGCAGCCCAGTACCTAGCCGGGGGGCTGGGGAGACCCAGTACTTC; CDR3: CASSPVPSRGAGETQYF
D: TRBD1; size: NA; J: TRBJ2-2; V: TRBV7-9; DNA: TGTGCCAGCAGCTTGGGGACAGGGGGCACGAACACCGGGGAGCTGTTTTTT; CDR3: CASSLGTGGTNTGELFF
D: TRBD2; size: NA; J: TRBJ2-7; V: TRBV28; DNA: TGTGCCAGCAATTGGGGGGAGGGCTTCAACGAGCAGTACTTC; CDR3: CASNWGEGFNEQYF
D: NA; size: NA; J: TRBJ1-5; V: TRBV27; DNA: TGTGCCAGCAGTTTACACGACAGTTACCAGCCCCAGCATTTT; CDR3: CASSLHDSYQPQHF
D: NA; size: NA; J: TRBJ2-1; V: TRBV16; DNA: TGTGCCAGCAGCCTTGGGAGCAATGAGCAGTTCTTC; CDR3: CASSLGSNEQFF
D: TRBD1; size: NA; J: TRBJ1-5; V: TRBV27; DNA: TGTGCCAGCAGCCTAGCCCCGGGACAGTGGGACCATAGCAATCAGCCCCAGCATTTT; CDR3: CASSLAPGQWDHSNQPQHF
D: NA; size: NA; J: TRBJ1-6; V: TRBV27; DNA: TGTGCCAGCAGTTTCGGGGGGGCTGGATCACCCCTCCACTTT; CDR3: CASSFGGAGSPLHF
D: NA; size: NA; J: TRBJ2-7; V: TRBV4-2; DNA: TGTGCCAGCAGCCAAGTCATTCGAACGGAGGCCTACGAGCAGTACTTC; CDR3: CASSQVIRTEAYEQYF
D: TRBD2; size: NA; J: TRBJ2-1; V: TRBV7-9; DNA: TGTGCCAGCAGTTCCAGGACTAGCGTAAGCAATGAGCAGTTCTTC; CDR3: CASSSRTSVSNEQFF
D: NA; size: few; J: TRBJ1-1; V: TRBV7-6; DNA: TGTGCCAGCAGCTTAGGGTCGGGAGTCATCACTGAAGCTTTCTTT; CDR3: CASSLGSGVITEAFF
D: TRBD2; size: NA; J: TRBJ2-1; V: TRBV11-1; DNA: TGTGCCAGCAGCTATGGGGAGGGGATTGGGCAGTTCTTC; CDR3: CASSYGEGIGQFF
D: TRBD1; size: NA; J: TRBJ2-7; V: TRBV2; DNA: TGTGCCAGCACTCCCGGGACAGGGTACTACGAGCAGTACTTC; CDR3: CASTPGTGYYEQYF
D: NA; size: NA; J: TRBJ2-7; V: TRBV6-5; DNA: TGTGCCAGCAGTTTTAGGGCCACCTACGAGCAGTACTTC; CDR3: CASSFRATYEQYF
D: NA; size: NA; J: TRBJ2-1; V: TRBV29-1; DNA: TGCAGCGTTGAAGAGAGGGATAATGAGCAGTTCTTC; CDR3: CSVEERDNEQFF
D: NA; size: NA; J: TRBJ2-7; V: TRBV7-2; DNA: TGTGCCAGCAGCCCGAGGATCTACGAGCAGTACTTC; CDR3: CASSPRIYEQYF
D: NA; size: NA; J: TRBJ2-7; V: TRBV7-3; DNA: TGTGCCAGCAGCTTAACGGCCGGAGACTACGAGCAGTACTTC; CDR3: CASSLTAGDYEQYF
D: TRBD2; size: NA; J: TRBJ2-5; V: TRBV11-2; DNA: TGTGCCAGCAGCTTCCGACTAGCGGGAGTAGAGACCCAGTACTTC; CDR3: CASSFRLAGVETQYF
D: NA; size: NA; J: TRBJ2-7; V: TRBV6-1; DNA: TGTGCCAGCAGTGAAGCGCCGGGCTACCCCTACGAGCAGTACTTC; CDR3: CASSEAPGYPYEQYF
D: NA; size: NA; J: TRBJ2-2; V: TRBV14; DNA: TGTGCCAGCAGCCAACGGGGTGGGGGCACCGGGGAGCTGTTTTTT; CDR3: CASSQRGGGTGELFF
D: NA; size: NA; J: TRBJ1-5; V: TRBV28; DNA: TGTGCCAGCAGTCCCTTTTGGAGGGCTGGGGGAAATCAGCCCCAGCATTTT; CDR3: CASSPFWRAGGNQPQHF
D: NA; size: NA; J: TRBJ2-7; V: TRBV28; DNA: TGTGCCAGCAGTCAACAGGTGGTCTACGAGCAGTACTTC; CDR3: CASSQQVVYEQYF
D: NA; size: once; J: TRBJ2-7; V: TRBV7-9; DNA: TGTGCCAGCAGCTTTTTTAGCGGTAGCTCCTACGAGCAGTACTTC; CDR3: CASSFFSGSSYEQYF
D: TRBD1; size: NA; J: TRBJ2-7; V: TRBV18; DNA: TGTGCCAGCTCATCGATCCCGGGACAGGGGGCGAACGAGCAGTACTTC; CDR3: CASSSIPGQGANEQYF
D: TRBD2; size: NA; J: TRBJ2-7; V: TRBV7-9; DNA: TGTGCCAGCAGCAGAGCGACTAGCGGGAGTGGCGAGCAGTACTTC; CDR3: CASSRATSGSGEQYF
D: NA; size: NA; J: TRBJ2-1; V: TRBV2; DNA: TGTGCCAGCAGTGACTGGGGTCGGGAGCAGTTCTTC; CDR3: CASSDWGREQFF
D: TRBD2; size: NA; J: TRBJ2-2; V: TRBV13; DNA: TGTGCCAGCAGCGCGGGACTAGCGGAGAACACCGGGGAGCTGTTTTTT; CDR3: CASSAGLAENTGELFF
D: NA; size: NA; J: TRBJ1-2; V: TRBV30; DNA: TGTGCCTGGAGTGTGGGGACTGTCTACACCTTC; CDR3: CAWSVGTVYTF
D: NA; size: NA; J: TRBJ2-7; V: TRBV4-3; DNA: TGCGCCAGCAGCCAAGGTTGGGAGACAGATTACTCCTACGAGCAGTACTTC; CDR3: CASSQGWETDYSYEQYF
D: NA; size: NA; J: TRBJ1-1; V: TRBV27; DNA: TGTGCCAGCAGTCCCTTTCGGGTGAACACTGAAGCTTTCTTT; CDR3: CASSPFRVNTEAFF
D: NA; size: NA; J: TRBJ1-1; V: TRBV7-9; DNA: TGTGCCAGCAGCTTATTGTCGGGACGGTTGAACACTGAAGCTTTCTTT; CDR3: CASSLLSGRLNTEAFF
D: TRBD2; size: NA; J: TRBJ2-1; V: TRBV7-9; DNA: TGTGCCAGCATCCAAACTAGCGGGCCAACCTACAATGAGCAGTTCTTC; CDR3: CASIQTSGPTYNEQFF
D: NA; size: NA; J: TRBJ2-7; V: TRBV29-1; DNA: TGCAGCGTTGGAGTTTGGGCTCGCTCCTACGAGCAGTACTTC; CDR3: CSVGVWARSYEQYF